These 8 T cell receptor beta chains were all obtained from the same sample, sequenced in a study of OX40 agonist ivuxolimab in advanced cancers. The table came from immunoSEQ multiplex PCR; TCRdb's copy has only in-frame clones and leaves some out. The top ten clones hold roughly 0.5% of a sample with around 74,000 clones, less than 85% of them seen once. The sample in question was CD4+ or CD8+ T cells sorted from blood, obtained in a trial of the OX40 agonist ivuxolimab. Receptor source: an adult with an advanced solid tumor such as melanoma, head and neck, liver or kidney cancer.

The genes are TRBV5-1 and TRBJ2-5, with D maybe TRBD1 (6 bases). The CDR3 loop spans 15 amino acids. From germline, CDR1 is SGHRS and CDR2 YFSETQ. The V end was cut by 2 bases, the J end by 5 bases, with 16 bases between. The DNA of the CDR3 is TGCGCCAGCAGCTTAAACGCACAGGGTAGGGAGACCCAGTACTTC. Encoded protein: CASSLNAQGRETQYF.

The chain employs TRBV30 and TRBJ2-1; the D is unclear. V gave up 2 bases and J gave up 6 bases, with 8 bases separating them. This CDR3 has 12 residues. Germline loops: CDR1 GTSNPN, CDR2 SVGIG (reference sequence). The chain's CDR3 is CAWSRLSNEQFF. The CDR3 DNA reads as TGTGCCTGGAGTCGACTTAGCAATGAGCAGTTCTTC.

This clone was seen a few times. In nucleotides, the CDR3 is TGTGCCAGCAGAATAGGCGAAACCAATGAGCAGTTCTTC. As protein: CASRIGETNEQFF. The genes are TRBV2 and TRBJ2-1; D is undetermined. Trimming cost V 6 bases and J 6 bases, with 12 bases left between them. Germline lookup yields CDR1 SNHLY and CDR2 FYNNEI. The CDR3 consists of 13 residues. The full variable domain, in which reference TRBV2 and TRBJ2-1 provide the parts outside the CDR3, is EPEVTQTPSHQVTQMGQEVILRCVPISNHLYFYWYRQILGQKVEFLVSFYNNEISEKSEIFDDQFSVERPDGSNFTLKIRSTKLEDSAMYFCASRIGETNEQFFGPGTRLTVL.

The chain carries TRBV5-4 and TRBJ2-7, with TRBD1 identical over 8 bases. Germline V CDR1 and CDR2: SGHNT, YYREEE (reference sequence). The CDR3 is made up of 14 amino acids. V dropped 3 bases and J dropped 4; count of bases not matched to a gene: 6. In DNA, the CDR3 is TGTGCCAGCAGCTACGGACAGGGTCGATACGAGCAGTACTTC. Protein: CASSYGQGRYEQYF. Drawing the rest from reference TRBV5-4 and TRBJ2-7, the complete variable domain is ETGVTQSPTHLIKTRGQQVTLRCSSQSGHNTVSWYQQALGQGPQFIFQYYREEENGRGNFPPRFSGLQFPNYSSELNVNALELDDSALYLCASSYGQGRYEQYFGPGTRLTVT.

This clone was counted a few times. The chain carries TRBV5-6 and TRBJ2-6; weak D call: TRBD1 (6 bases). V lost 3 bases to trimming and J lost 0 bases, with 16 bases between them. Germline V CDR1 and CDR2: SGHDT, YYEEEE. This CDR3 is built from 18 residues. Written as DNA, the CDR3 is TGTGCCAGCAGCTCCCACAGGGTGTGGGGCTCTGGGGCCAACGTCCTGACTTTC. Translating it yields CASSSHRVWGSGANVLTF.

This chain links TRBV2 with TRBJ1-1; D uncertain. Germline V gene data show CDR1 as SNHLY and CDR2 as FYNNEI. V was shortened by 6 bases and J by 5 bases, with 13 bases between the two germline ends. The CDR3 length is 13 residues. The CDR3 loop is CASREGGWTEAFF. In nucleotides, the CDR3 is TGTGCCAGCAGGGAGGGCGGATGGACTGAAGCTTTCTTT.

The sample holds one count of this clone. The chain recombines TRBV9 with TRBJ2-1; 7 positions match TRBD2. Per the germline V gene, CDR1 is SGDLS and CDR2 is YYNGEE. V was pared by 0 bases and J by 9 bases, with 6 bases of the junction left unmatched. CDR3 size: 14 residues. The CDR3 protein is CASSVAGGGREQFF. The CDR3 DNA follows: TGTGCCAGCAGCGTAGCGGGGGGAGGACGTGAGCAGTTCTTC.

The chain employs TRBV7-2 and TRBJ1-4; tentatively, D is TRBD1 (6 bases). Deletions cut 5 bases from V and 3 bases from J, with 16 bases between. The CDR3 has 16 residues. CDR1 and CDR2 from the germline V gene are SGHTA and FQGNSA. Here the CDR3 reads CASSALHRAANEKLFF. The CDR3, as DNA: TGTGCCAGCAGCGCCCTTCACAGGGCGGCTAATGAAAAACTGTTTTTT.